This TCR beta chain was recovered during a study of T cell responses to AZD1222 COVID-19 vaccine. Overall study results and limits: Along spike, vaccine-associated CD4 TCRs were found throughout, with dominance at 160-218 and 743-854. The donor cohort was predominantly white British with a female majority, and clonal diversity may have been underestimated. Increased Spike-specific TCR breadth and depth were observed after two AZD1222 doses.

Second-dose intervals of approximately 4 or approximately 12 weeks were pooled. Note on this clone: Its cognate antigen is unknown.

The germline V gene has CDR1 SGDLS and CDR2 YYNGEE. Between the trimmed V and J ends, which lost 3 bases and 6 bases, there was a span of 13 bases. This CDR3 is 14 amino acids long. Profiling relied on immunoSEQ multiplex PCR, and the TCRdb table lists in-frame clones only, not all of them. The sample has some 160,000 clones, just over 90% seen once. This clonotype was obtained from an adult who received the AZD1222 COVID-19 vaccine. The chain is built from TRBV9 and TRBJ2-1; perhaps TRBD1 as D (5 bases). The sequencing here drew on peripheral blood, taken 28 days after the second AZD1222 dose. CDR3 in amino acids: CASSAQIGANEQFF. Here the CDR3 DNA reads TGTGCCAGCAGCGCCCAGATAGGGGCCAATGAGCAGTTCTTC.